This T cell receptor (beta chain) comes out of a study of quantifying T cell responses using KT2 cells (dated by TCRdb to the late 2010s). Regarding the study in general: RNA was DNase-treated and reverse transcribed with TCR alpha and beta constant-region primers, mostly using SuperScript III. Under optimum conditions, the efficiency of the T4 ligation step was estimated to be more than 9%. PCR2 was performed as a SYBR Green qPCR and was stopped at a predetermined fluorescence threshold so that over-amplification was avoided. Overall results and qualifications from the work: KT2 sequences were detected down to the lowest spike-in tested, about one KT2 cell per 100,000 PBMC. The study did not include a side-by-side comparison of this pipeline with other TCR sequencing techniques. A linear scaling of KT2 alpha and beta sequence counts with input KT2 cell number was observed over several orders of magnitude. Detection of KT2 sequences showed saturation at very high KT2 spike-in numbers.

This clonotype was seen at least ten times. Its antigen target is currently unknown. No much larger clonotype is one base removed from it; base qualities were not supplied. To test the sensitivity and accuracy of the pipeline, known numbers of KT2, a T cell clone whose TCR had already been sequenced, were spiked into unfractionated PBMC. A range of KT2-to-PBMC ratios was produced by mixing KT2 cells with a fixed number of PBMC. Libraries came from UMI-ligation and nested PCR. A single-stranded oligonucleotide carrying the Illumina SP2 sequence and a UMI was ligated to the cDNA 3' end using T4 RNA ligase 1. PCR1 used around 4 cycles (98 degrees C 15 s, 69 degrees C 30 s, 72 degrees C 40 s), and the beta primer was an equimolar mix of RC1.1 and RC1.2 that covered TRBC1 and TRBC2. Starting at PCR2, the TCR alpha and beta chains were handled separately, and sample indices and Illumina adaptors were added. The UMI comprised 12 random nucleotides, as two hexamers separated by a spacer, placed after an 8-base spacer. Libraries were sequenced on an Illumina MiSeq using v2 2x251 paired-end chemistry, with around 13 samples typically included per run. To boost diversity, each sequencing library was supplemented with PhiX DNA at about 5-7.5%. Turning to the authors' computational methods: The raw reads were converted into FASTQ with bcl2fastq and then demultiplexed by dual indices with Demultiplexor. V and J genes were assigned by Decombinator through tag matching that permitted a single base-pair mismatch. UMIs were used by Collapsinator to correct both sequencing errors and frequency errors caused by PCR heterogeneity. CDR3Translator turned Decombinator identifiers into nucleotide sequence, translated that sequence into amino acids, and pulled out the CDR3 based on C- and N-terminal motifs. Each distinct KT2 TCR was counted as one cluster of KT2 sequences that shared a single unique molecular identifier. The public reads were quality trimmed at Q25 with fastp and then assembled into clones with MiXCR by TCRdb, keeping productive beta chains. Every CDR3 protein is listed once, alongside the most common genes and DNA of its rows. V and J calls and clone size were set by TCRdb, not the authors. This sample holds 39,000 or so distinct CDR3 sequences; approximately 15% were observed only once. Around two fifths of the sample comes from the top ten.

At the junction V is shortened by 5 bases and J by 5 bases; bases outside the gene matches: 6. As encoded in the germline V gene, CDR1 is MNHEY while CDR2 is SVGAGI. The CDR3 sequence holds 16 residues, the cysteine and phenylalanine included. The read is trimmed to its CDR3 DNA, 48 bases read in frame from base 1. Here the chain combines TRBV6-5 and TRBJ2-5, with 15 bases aligning to TRBD2. The sequencing sample was made of PBMCs spiked with cells of the T cell clone KT2. The TCR comes from a human donor. CDR3 sequence: CASSQTGLAGGETQYF. The nucleotide sequence is TGTGCCAGCAGTCAAACGGGACTAGCGGGGGGTGAGACCCAGTACTTC.